The rows below give T cell receptor beta chains drawn from one sample of a study of T cell repertoires in cytomegalovirus infection. TCRdb reprocessed the reads with MiXCR, giving one entry per CDR3 protein. The sample has approximately 260,000 distinct CDR3 sequences, less than 25% seen once; the top ten hold approximately 19%. The antigens these receptors bind are not known. The sequencing here drew on cultured PBMCs, taken from culture after CMV antigen stimulation. Every receptor here comes from a human donor in good health (CMV status not recorded). Some clones in this sample may be carry-over from other donors' samples. Both conserved end residues are part of each CDR3. A D gene is named only where the DNA matches it firmly. Only part of the rows carry a size: once, few, many, or a class if the clone is expanded.

J gene: TRBJ2-7; V gene: TRBV7-2; D gene: .; clone size: many; CDR3 protein: CASSLGISYEQYF; CDR3 DNA: TGTGCCAGCAGCTTGGGGATCTCCTACGAGCAGTACTTC
J gene: TRBJ2-3; V gene: TRBV2; D gene: .; clone size: .; CDR3 protein: CASTPIVSTDTQYF; CDR3 DNA: TGTGCCAGCACCCCGATTGTTAGCACAGATACGCAGTATTTT
J gene: TRBJ1-2; V gene: TRBV6-1; D gene: TRBD1; clone size: few; CDR3 protein: CAIRRGRGYGYTF; CDR3 DNA: TGTGCCATACGGAGGGGCAGGGGGTATGGCTACACCTTC
J gene: TRBJ2-2; V gene: TRBV20-1; D gene: TRBD2; clone size: .; CDR3 protein: CSARGLAGGGVRTGELFF; CDR3 DNA: TGCAGTGCTAGAGGGCTAGCGGGAGGTGGGGTACGGACCGGGGAGCTGTTTTTT
J gene: TRBJ2-1; V gene: TRBV20-1; D gene: .; clone size: few; CDR3 protein: CSAETSGSAYNEQFF; CDR3 DNA: TGCAGTGCCGAAACGTCCGGGAGCGCCTACAATGAGCAGTTCTTC
J gene: TRBJ2-3; V gene: TRBV7-2; D gene: TRBD2; clone size: few; CDR3 protein: CASSSGVRVTDTQYF; CDR3 DNA: TGTGCCAGCAGTAGCGGGGTTAGGGTGACAGATACGCAGTATTTT
J gene: TRBJ2-7; V gene: TRBV7-9; D gene: .; clone size: many; CDR3 protein: CASSHSNTVGANEQYF; CDR3 DNA: TGTGCCAGCAGCCATTCAAATACTGTGGGGGCCAACGAGCAGTACTTC
J gene: TRBJ2-3; V gene: TRBV19; D gene: .; clone size: .; CDR3 protein: CASSSRWDGTDTQYF; CDR3 DNA: TGTGCCAGTAGTAGCCGTTGGGACGGCACAGATACGCAGTATTTT
J gene: TRBJ2-7; V gene: TRBV18; D gene: .; clone size: few; CDR3 protein: CASSPDPTGTWKYF; CDR3 DNA: TGTGCCAGCTCACCCGATCCGACAGGGACTTGGAAGTACTTC
J gene: TRBJ2-3; V gene: TRBV7-9; D gene: TRBD2; clone size: medium-sized; CDR3 protein: CASSSPTSGNPDTQYF; CDR3 DNA: TGTGCCAGCAGCTCTCCGACTAGCGGGAACCCAGATACGCAGTATTTT
J gene: TRBJ2-1; V gene: TRBV18; D gene: .; clone size: few; CDR3 protein: CASSPRVSSGHNEQFF; CDR3 DNA: TGTGCCAGCTCACCACGGGTTTCGAGCGGGCACAATGAGCAGTTCTTC
J gene: TRBJ1-1; V gene: TRBV20-1; D gene: .; clone size: many; CDR3 protein: CSASAFLDTEAFF; CDR3 DNA: TGCAGTGCTAGCGCCTTCCTAGACACTGAAGCTTTCTTT
J gene: TRBJ2-2; V gene: TRBV20-1; D gene: TRBD1; clone size: .; CDR3 protein: CSARKIGQGDTGELFF; CDR3 DNA: TGCAGTGCTAGAAAAATAGGACAGGGGGATACCGGGGAGCTGTTTTTT
J gene: TRBJ1-1; V gene: TRBV2; D gene: .; clone size: once; CDR3 protein: CASSESPRTGAWKAFF; CDR3 DNA: TGTGCCAGCAGTGAATCCCCCCGAACGGGGGCGTGGAAAGCTTTCTTT
J gene: TRBJ2-5; V gene: TRBV7-9; D gene: .; clone size: few; CDR3 protein: CASSPPVGGETQYF; CDR3 DNA: TGTGCCAGCAGTCCCCCAGTAGGCGGAGAGACCCAGTACTTC
J gene: TRBJ2-1; V gene: TRBV15; D gene: TRBD2; clone size: .; CDR3 protein: CATRRGAAGGFNEQFF; CDR3 DNA: TGTGCCACCAGGAGGGGGGCAGCGGGAGGTTTCAATGAGCAGTTCTTC
J gene: TRBJ2-7; V gene: TRBV10-3; D gene: TRBD2; clone size: .; CDR3 protein: CAIGVAGDNSYEQYF; CDR3 DNA: TGTGCCATCGGAGTAGCGGGAGACAACTCCTACGAGCAGTACTTC
J gene: TRBJ2-1; V gene: TRBV6-6; D gene: TRBD1; clone size: few; CDR3 protein: CASSPPGQGSNEQFF; CDR3 DNA: TGTGCCAGCAGTCCCCCGGGACAGGGTAGCAATGAGCAGTTCTTC
J gene: TRBJ2-4; V gene: TRBV27; D gene: TRBD1; clone size: .; CDR3 protein: CASKLTGVDIQYF; CDR3 DNA: TGTGCCAGCAAATTGACAGGGGTGGACATTCAGTACTTC
J gene: TRBJ2-7; V gene: TRBV7-8; D gene: TRBD2; clone size: .; CDR3 protein: CASSFGLAGASYEQYF; CDR3 DNA: TGTGCCAGCAGCTTTGGACTAGCGGGAGCTTCCTACGAGCAGTACTTC
J gene: TRBJ1-5; V gene: TRBV27; D gene: .; clone size: few; CDR3 protein: CASSFGVGNQPQHF; CDR3 DNA: TGTGCCAGCAGTTTCGGGGTAGGCAATCAGCCCCAGCATTTT
J gene: TRBJ2-2; V gene: TRBV7-2; D gene: .; clone size: few; CDR3 protein: CASSLRDSNTGELFF; CDR3 DNA: TGTGCCAGCAGCCTCCGGGACTCGAACACCGGGGAGCTGTTTTTT
J gene: TRBJ2-3; V gene: TRBV7-2; D gene: TRBD2; clone size: few; CDR3 protein: CASRPAGGPTDTQYF; CDR3 DNA: TGTGCCAGCAGGCCAGCGGGAGGGCCGACAGATACGCAGTATTTT
J gene: TRBJ1-2; V gene: TRBV11-2; D gene: TRBD1; clone size: many; CDR3 protein: CASSPRTGSYGYTF; CDR3 DNA: TGTGCCAGCAGCCCCCGGACAGGTAGCTATGGCTACACCTTC
J gene: TRBJ2-5; V gene: TRBV20-1; D gene: TRBD2; clone size: many; CDR3 protein: CSAGLAVQETQYF; CDR3 DNA: TGCAGTGCCGGCCTAGCGGTACAAGAGACCCAGTACTTC
J gene: TRBJ2-7; V gene: TRBV6-5; D gene: TRBD2; clone size: .; CDR3 protein: CASSYSSPGLAVHEQYF; CDR3 DNA: TGTGCCAGCAGTTACTCGAGTCCGGGACTAGCAGTCCACGAGCAGTACTTC
J gene: TRBJ1-2; V gene: TRBV12-3/TRBV12-4; D gene: .; clone size: few; CDR3 protein: CASSSGAGYSYTF; CDR3 DNA: TGTGCCAGCAGTTCTGGGGCAGGATATAGCTACACCTTC
J gene: TRBJ2-6; V gene: TRBV7-9; D gene: TRBD2; clone size: few; CDR3 protein: CASRGLAGAWGANVLTF; CDR3 DNA: TGTGCCAGCAGAGGACTAGCGGGAGCGTGGGGGGCCAACGTCCTGACTTTC
J gene: TRBJ2-5; V gene: TRBV18; D gene: TRBD2; clone size: few; CDR3 protein: CASSPGSGRSETQYF; CDR3 DNA: TGTGCCAGCTCACCAGGCAGCGGGAGGTCGGAGACCCAGTACTTC
J gene: TRBJ1-3; V gene: TRBV7-2; D gene: .; clone size: .; CDR3 protein: CASSPTGNTIYF; CDR3 DNA: TGTGCCAGCAGCCCGACGGGAAACACCATATATTTT
J gene: TRBJ2-1; V gene: TRBV24-1; D gene: .; clone size: few; CDR3 protein: CATRPKQGGEQFF; CDR3 DNA: TGTGCCACCAGACCTAAACAGGGAGGGGAGCAGTTCTTC
J gene: TRBJ2-4; V gene: TRBV7-4; D gene: .; clone size: .; CDR3 protein: CASSHYNQAKNIQYF; CDR3 DNA: TGTGCCAGCAGCCATTACAATCAGGCCAAAAACATTCAGTACTTC
J gene: TRBJ1-1; V gene: TRBV5-4; D gene: .; clone size: .; CDR3 protein: CASSHGGGGNMNTEAFF; CDR3 DNA: TGTGCCAGCAGCCATGGTGGGGGAGGGAATATGAACACTGAAGCTTTCTTT
J gene: TRBJ2-2; V gene: TRBV12-3/TRBV12-4; D gene: .; clone size: many; CDR3 protein: CATVATGELFF; CDR3 DNA: TGTGCGACAGTTGCTACCGGGGAGCTGTTTTTT
J gene: TRBJ1-1; V gene: TRBV7-2; D gene: .; clone size: few; CDR3 protein: CASSLVPGSNTEAFF; CDR3 DNA: TGTGCCAGCAGCTTAGTCCCAGGGTCGAACACTGAAGCTTTCTTT
J gene: TRBJ2-2; V gene: TRBV28; D gene: .; clone size: .; CDR3 protein: CASRSGFSGELFF; CDR3 DNA: TGTGCCAGCAGATCAGGGTTCTCCGGGGAGCTGTTTTTT
J gene: TRBJ1-2; V gene: TRBV4-1; D gene: TRBD1; clone size: few; CDR3 protein: CASSFTGTGEDGYTF; CDR3 DNA: TGCGCCAGCAGCTTTACCGGGACAGGGGAAGATGGCTACACCTTC
J gene: TRBJ2-1; V gene: TRBV7-6; D gene: TRBD2; clone size: many; CDR3 protein: CASSLAPSGDGEQFF; CDR3 DNA: TGTGCCAGCAGCTTAGCCCCTAGCGGGGACGGTGAGCAGTTCTTC
J gene: TRBJ1-1; V gene: TRBV6-2/TRBV6-3; D gene: .; clone size: many; CDR3 protein: CASSHRWGMNTEAFF; CDR3 DNA: TGTGCCAGCAGTCATCGATGGGGCATGAACACTGAAGCTTTCTTT
J gene: TRBJ2-1; V gene: TRBV19; D gene: TRBD2; clone size: few; CDR3 protein: CASSIANPSLAGVRNEQFF; CDR3 DNA: TGTGCCAGTAGTATTGCCAACCCCTCTCTAGCGGGAGTTAGGAATGAGCAGTTCTTC
J gene: TRBJ2-1; V gene: TRBV27; D gene: .; clone size: .; CDR3 protein: CASSPLFRPDRGYNEQFF; CDR3 DNA: TGTGCCAGCAGTCCTCTTTTTCGGCCCGATAGGGGCTACAATGAGCAGTTCTTC
J gene: TRBJ2-3; V gene: TRBV7-2; D gene: TRBD2; clone size: few; CDR3 protein: CASRPTSALSTDTQYF; CDR3 DNA: TGTGCCAGCAGACCAACTAGCGCCCTAAGCACAGATACGCAGTATTTT
J gene: TRBJ2-1; V gene: TRBV6-2/TRBV6-3; D gene: TRBD2; clone size: .; CDR3 protein: CASSYSTGLAGPSSYNEQFF; CDR3 DNA: TGTGCCAGCAGTTACTCGACCGGACTAGCGGGCCCGAGCTCCTACAATGAGCAGTTCTTC
J gene: TRBJ1-5; V gene: TRBV15; D gene: .; clone size: once; CDR3 protein: CATSGTGKNQPQHF; CDR3 DNA: TGTGCCACCAGCGGAACAGGGAAGAATCAGCCCCAGCATTTT
J gene: TRBJ2-3; V gene: TRBV9; D gene: TRBD2; clone size: few; CDR3 protein: CASSAYSGGDTQYF; CDR3 DNA: TGTGCCAGCAGCGCTTATAGCGGGGGAGATACGCAGTATTTT
J gene: TRBJ2-5; V gene: TRBV6-2/TRBV6-3; D gene: .; clone size: few; CDR3 protein: CASRTQGFETQYF; CDR3 DNA: TGTGCCAGCAGAACACAGGGTTTTGAGACCCAGTACTTC